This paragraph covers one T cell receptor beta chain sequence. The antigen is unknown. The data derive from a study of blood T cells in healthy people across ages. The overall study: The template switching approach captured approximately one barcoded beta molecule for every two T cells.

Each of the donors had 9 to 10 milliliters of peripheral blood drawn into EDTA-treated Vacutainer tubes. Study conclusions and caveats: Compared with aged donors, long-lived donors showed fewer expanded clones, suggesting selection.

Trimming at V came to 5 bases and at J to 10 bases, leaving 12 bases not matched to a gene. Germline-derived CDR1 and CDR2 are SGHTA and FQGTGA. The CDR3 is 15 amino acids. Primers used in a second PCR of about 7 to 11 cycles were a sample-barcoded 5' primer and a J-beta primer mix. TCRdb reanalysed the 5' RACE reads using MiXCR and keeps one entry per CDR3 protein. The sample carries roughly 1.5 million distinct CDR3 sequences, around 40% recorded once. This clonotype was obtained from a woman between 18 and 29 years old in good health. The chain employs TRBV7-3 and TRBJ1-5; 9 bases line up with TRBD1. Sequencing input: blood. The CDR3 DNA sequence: TGTGCCAGCAGCACTACAGGGGGCCCCCAGTATCCCCAGCATTTT. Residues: CASSTTGGPQYPQHF.